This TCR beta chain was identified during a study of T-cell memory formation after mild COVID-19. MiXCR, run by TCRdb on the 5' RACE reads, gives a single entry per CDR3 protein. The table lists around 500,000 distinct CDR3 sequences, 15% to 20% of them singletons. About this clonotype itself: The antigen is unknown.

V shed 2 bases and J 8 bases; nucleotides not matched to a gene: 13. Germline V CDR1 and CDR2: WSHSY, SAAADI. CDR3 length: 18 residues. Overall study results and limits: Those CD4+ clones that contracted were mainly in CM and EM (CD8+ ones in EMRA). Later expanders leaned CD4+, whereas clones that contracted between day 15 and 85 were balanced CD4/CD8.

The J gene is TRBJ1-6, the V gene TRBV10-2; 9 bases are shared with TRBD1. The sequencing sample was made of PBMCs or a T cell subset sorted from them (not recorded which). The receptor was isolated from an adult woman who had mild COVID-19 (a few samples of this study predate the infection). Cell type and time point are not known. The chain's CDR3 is CASSEGGTGYSEDSPLHF. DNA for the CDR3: TGCGCCAGCAGTGAGGGGGGGACAGGGTATTCCGAGGATTCACCCCTCCACTTT.